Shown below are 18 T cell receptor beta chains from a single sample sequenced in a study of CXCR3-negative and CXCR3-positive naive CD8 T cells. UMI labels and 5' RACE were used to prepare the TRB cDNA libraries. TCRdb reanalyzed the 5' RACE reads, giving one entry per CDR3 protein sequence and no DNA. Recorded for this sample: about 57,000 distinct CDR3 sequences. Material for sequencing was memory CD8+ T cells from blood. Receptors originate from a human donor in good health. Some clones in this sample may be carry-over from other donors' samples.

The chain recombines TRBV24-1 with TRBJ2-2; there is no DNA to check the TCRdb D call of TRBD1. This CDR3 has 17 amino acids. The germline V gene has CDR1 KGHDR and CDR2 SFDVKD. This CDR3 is CATSPRDRGRITGELFF.

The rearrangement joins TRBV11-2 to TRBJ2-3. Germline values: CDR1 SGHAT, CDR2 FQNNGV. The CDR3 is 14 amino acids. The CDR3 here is CASSELASTDTQYF.

CDR3 region: CSVEEAGAAYGYTF. This rearrangement joins TRBV29-1 to TRBJ1-2; without DNA, the TCRdb call of TRBD1 cannot be checked. The germline CDR1 and CDR2 sequences are SQVTM and ANQGSEA. The CDR3 has 14 amino acids.

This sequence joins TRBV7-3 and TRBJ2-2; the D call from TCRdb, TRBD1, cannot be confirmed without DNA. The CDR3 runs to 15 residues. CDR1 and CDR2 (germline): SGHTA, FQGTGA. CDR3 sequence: CASSPQGRNTGELFF.

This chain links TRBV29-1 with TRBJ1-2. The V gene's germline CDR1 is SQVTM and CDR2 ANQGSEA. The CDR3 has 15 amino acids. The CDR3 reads CSVATENPNLYGYTF.

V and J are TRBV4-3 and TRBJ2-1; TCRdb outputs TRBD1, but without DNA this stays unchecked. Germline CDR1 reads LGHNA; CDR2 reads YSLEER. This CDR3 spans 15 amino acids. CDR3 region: CASSQDGTGINEQFF.

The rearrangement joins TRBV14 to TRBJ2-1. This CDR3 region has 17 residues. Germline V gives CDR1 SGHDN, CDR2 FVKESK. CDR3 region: CASSQDLLVSSYNEQFF.

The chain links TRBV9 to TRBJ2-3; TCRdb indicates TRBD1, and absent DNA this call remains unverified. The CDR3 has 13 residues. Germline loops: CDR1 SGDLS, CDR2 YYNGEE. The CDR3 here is CASSEQDRDTQYF.

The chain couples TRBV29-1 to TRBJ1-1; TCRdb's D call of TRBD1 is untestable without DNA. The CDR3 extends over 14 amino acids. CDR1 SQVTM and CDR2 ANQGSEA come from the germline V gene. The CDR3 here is CSVDIDRLNTEAFF.

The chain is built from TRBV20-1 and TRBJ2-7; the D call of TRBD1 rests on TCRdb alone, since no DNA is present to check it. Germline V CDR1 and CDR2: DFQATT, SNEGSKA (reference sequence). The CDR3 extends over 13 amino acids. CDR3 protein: CMVRDRVSYEQYF.

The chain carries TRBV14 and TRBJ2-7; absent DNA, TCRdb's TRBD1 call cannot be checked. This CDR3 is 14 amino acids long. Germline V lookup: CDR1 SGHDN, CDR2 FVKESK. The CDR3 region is CASSETGDFYEQYF.

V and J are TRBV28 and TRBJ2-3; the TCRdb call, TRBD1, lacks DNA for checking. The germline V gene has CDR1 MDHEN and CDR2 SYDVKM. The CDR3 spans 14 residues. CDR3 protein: CASKIQGGSDTQYF.

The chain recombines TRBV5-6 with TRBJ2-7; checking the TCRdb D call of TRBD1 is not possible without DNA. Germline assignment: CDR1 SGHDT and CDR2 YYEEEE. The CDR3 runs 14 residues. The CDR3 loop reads CASSSRTVSYEQYF.

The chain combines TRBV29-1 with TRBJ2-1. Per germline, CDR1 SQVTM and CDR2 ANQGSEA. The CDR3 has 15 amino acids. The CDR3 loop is CSVEATILSYNEQFF.

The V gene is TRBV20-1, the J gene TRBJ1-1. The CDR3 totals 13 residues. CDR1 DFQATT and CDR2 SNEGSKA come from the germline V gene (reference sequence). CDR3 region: CSATGGGHTEAFF.

The CDR3 protein is CAGTGGSNEQFF. The chain uses TRBV30 and TRBJ2-1; TCRdb proposes TRBD1, but this gene call is untestable without DNA. Germline V gene data show CDR1 as GTSNPN and CDR2 as SVGIG (reference sequence). CDR3 length: 12 residues.

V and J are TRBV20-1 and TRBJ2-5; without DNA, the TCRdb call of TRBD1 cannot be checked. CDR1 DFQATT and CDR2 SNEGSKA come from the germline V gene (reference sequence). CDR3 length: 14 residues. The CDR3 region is CSARMLAGEETQYF.

The CDR3 is CASNLGGAFYEQYF. The chain links TRBV12-3 or TRBV12-4 to TRBJ2-7; TCRdb returns TRBD2, unconfirmable since there is no DNA. This CDR3 contains 14 residues.